Sequencing of this T cell receptor (beta chain) was carried out in a study of T cell responses to AZD1222 COVID-19 vaccine. Study findings and constraints: Among vaccine-associated CD4 TCRs, coverage spanned spike, with dominance at 160-218 and 743-854. Repertoires in all cases were sampled only once the peak T cell response had passed. Two AZD1222 administrations were followed by greater Spike-specific TCR breadth and depth. Nearly half of spike-specific TCRs reportedly go after variant regions that carry no mutations.

Deletions cut 6 bases from V and 5 bases from J, with 19 bases between. This CDR3 comprises 15 residues. CDR1 is SGHVS, CDR2 FQNEAQ, per germline. Regarding this clone: Its antigen remains unidentified.

Produced via immunoSEQ multiplex PCR; TCRdb's table is partial and in-frame only. The sample yields 90,000 to 150,000 clones, 88% seen once. The sample was peripheral blood, taken on day 0 of AZD1222 vaccination. The J gene is TRBJ1-2, the V gene TRBV7-8; a weak D match, TRBD1 (5 bases). The origin of this receptor is an adult in good health. The CDR3 reads CASRPGSTGSYGYTF. The CDR3 DNA sequence: TGTGCCAGCAGGCCAGGGTCCACGGGGTCTTATGGCTACACCTTC.